The rows below give T cell receptor beta chains drawn from one sample of a study of radiotherapy plus CTLA-4 blockade in lung cancer. The data were produced by immunoSEQ multiplex PCR, yet TCRdb's version contains in-frame clones alone and is incomplete. The table includes 45,000 to 55,000 clones, about 81% detected once. Sequences were derived from peripheral blood, sampled from a patient treated with radiotherapy plus ipilimumab. The receptors were sampled from a human donor with non-small cell lung cancer who had stable disease on radiotherapy plus ipilimumab. The CDR3 runs from the conserved cysteine through the conserved F or W. Fields, in order: CDR3 protein, CDR3 DNA, D gene, J gene, CDR3 length, V gene, clone size. D genes are given only for firm matches. Some rows mark clone size as missing; the rest say once, few, many or name a class of expanded clone.

CASSQGAGGKFF | TGCGCCAGCAGCCAAGGGGCAGGGGGCAAGTTCTTC | TRBD1 | TRBJ2-1 | 12 | TRBV4-3 | -
CASSPRDRGAGWTQYF | TGTGCCAGCAGTCCCCGGGACAGGGGCGCTGGGTGGACCCAGTACTTC | TRBD1 | TRBJ2-5 | 16 | TRBV27 | -
CASTGAIGGHPSTDTQYF | TGTGCCAGTACTGGGGCCATAGGCGGACATCCTAGCACAGATACGCAGTATTTT | - | TRBJ2-3 | 18 | TRBV19 | -
CASSQESVRDRAGELFF | TGCGCCAGCAGCCAAGAATCAGTGAGGGACAGGGCCGGGGAGCTGTTTTTT | TRBD1 | TRBJ2-2 | 17 | TRBV4-3 | -
CASSFSGVMNTEAFF | TGTGCCAGCAGCTTCTCAGGGGTCATGAACACTGAAGCTTTCTTT | - | TRBJ1-1 | 15 | TRBV7-3 | -
CASSGAYTGETQYF | TGTGCCAGCAGTGGGGCCTACACCGGAGAGACCCAGTACTTC | - | TRBJ2-5 | 14 | TRBV2 | few
CASTLGSRGNTIYF | TGTGCCAGCACCCTGGGCTCGAGAGGAAACACCATATATTTT | - | TRBJ1-3 | 14 | TRBV11-2 | -
CASSSIDRNIYGYTF | TGTGCCAGCAGCTCCATAGACAGAAACATCTATGGCTACACCTTC | - | TRBJ1-2 | 15 | TRBV7-8 | -
CASSPFPGNEKLFF | TGTGCCAGCAGCCCCTTCCCGGGGAATGAAAAACTGTTTTTT | - | TRBJ1-4 | 14 | TRBV9 | -
CASSQNGQGAVNTEAFF | TGCGCCAGCAGCCAAAACGGACAGGGGGCTGTCAACACTGAAGCTTTCTTT | TRBD1 | TRBJ1-1 | 17 | TRBV4-1 | once
CASSLGAPNTGELFF | TGTGCCAGCAGCTTAGGGGCCCCGAACACCGGGGAGCTGTTTTTT | - | TRBJ2-2 | 15 | TRBV7-8 | -
CASRLAVHNEQFF | TGTGCCAGCCGACTAGCGGTCCACAATGAGCAGTTCTTC | TRBD2 | TRBJ2-1 | 13 | TRBV6-1 | -
CATTRGDRLGDTEAFF | TGCGCCACCACACGCGGGGACAGGCTAGGGGACACTGAAGCTTTCTTT | TRBD1 | TRBJ1-1 | 16 | TRBV5-1 | -
CASTGNGELFF | TGCGCCAGCACCGGGAACGGGGAGCTGTTTTTT | - | TRBJ2-2 | 11 | TRBV10-2 | -
CASSLDRVGNEQFF | TGTGCCAGCAGTTTGGACAGGGTGGGAAATGAGCAGTTCTTC | TRBD1 | TRBJ2-1 | 14 | TRBV27 | -
CASTKRKYEQYF | TGTGCCAGCACCAAGCGGAAGTACGAGCAGTACTTC | - | TRBJ2-7 | 12 | TRBV28 | -
CASRPGGPNTEAFF | TGTGCCAGCAGGCCGGGTGGTCCGAACACTGAAGCTTTCTTT | - | TRBJ1-1 | 14 | TRBV28 | few
CASSSITGGSSYNSPLHF | TGTGCCAGCAGCTCAATTACAGGGGGAAGCTCCTATAATTCACCCCTCCACTTT | TRBD1 | TRBJ1-6 | 18 | TRBV7-2 | once
CASSRLAGNTGELFF | TGTGCCAGCAGTCGACTAGCCGGAAACACCGGGGAGCTGTTTTTT | TRBD2 | TRBJ2-2 | 15 | TRBV2 | -
CASSSGYGGDTQYF | TGTGCCAGCAGCTCGGGCTACGGGGGAGATACGCAGTATTTT | - | TRBJ2-3 | 14 | TRBV7-9 | -
CASSLASANTGELFF | TGTGCCAGCAGCTTAGCCAGCGCCAACACCGGGGAGCTGTTTTTT | - | TRBJ2-2 | 15 | TRBV7-8 | few
CASSLTSGTGEQYF | TGTGCCAGCAGCTTAACTAGCGGGACTGGTGAGCAGTACTTC | TRBD2 | TRBJ2-7 | 14 | TRBV7-2 | -
CASSLGRWETQYF | TGTGCCAGCAGTTTAGGGCGTTGGGAGACCCAGTACTTC | - | TRBJ2-5 | 13 | TRBV28 | -
CASSLRGPLAGSYNEQFF | TGTGCCAGCAGCTTAAGGGGCCCCCTAGCGGGTTCCTACAATGAGCAGTTCTTC | TRBD2 | TRBJ2-1 | 18 | TRBV7-3 | -
CASSAGTGGWETQYF | TGTGCCAGCAGCGCTGGGACAGGGGGTTGGGAGACCCAGTACTTC | TRBD1 | TRBJ2-5 | 15 | TRBV7-3 | -
CASSLAGQGSGEQYF | TGTGCCAGCAGTTTAGCGGGGCAGGGATCTGGCGAGCAGTACTTC | - | TRBJ2-7 | 15 | TRBV27 | -
CASSPPGGTGKNIQYF | TGTGCCAGCTCACCACCGGGAGGGACAGGGAAAAACATTCAGTACTTC | TRBD1 | TRBJ2-4 | 16 | TRBV18 | few
CASSRQGSNYEQYF | TGTGCCAGCAGTAGACAGGGTTCCAACTACGAGCAGTACTTC | TRBD1 | TRBJ2-7 | 14 | TRBV25-1 | -
CASSLATSGREKFF | TGTGCCAGCAGCTTAGCAACTAGCGGGAGGGAAAAGTTCTTC | TRBD2 | TRBJ2-1 | 14 | TRBV7-8 | -
CASSYTSGGPSSYNEQFF | TGTGCCAGCAGTTATACTAGCGGAGGCCCCAGCTCCTACAATGAGCAGTTCTTC | TRBD2 | TRBJ2-1 | 18 | TRBV7-2 | -
CASSLASIAGVSYNEQFF | TGTGCCAGCAGCTTAGCCTCTATAGCGGGAGTATCCTACAATGAGCAGTTCTTC | TRBD2 | TRBJ2-1 | 18 | TRBV7-9 | -
CASSVSNYGYTF | TGTGCCAGTAGTGTCTCTAACTATGGCTACACCTTC | - | TRBJ1-2 | 12 | TRBV19 | -
CASSLAGGIGEAFF | TGCGCCAGCAGCTTGGCCGGGGGGATTGGTGAAGCTTTCTTT | - | TRBJ1-1 | 14 | TRBV5-1 | -
CAWTRGGGNQPQHF | TGTGCCTGGACTAGGGGGGGCGGCAATCAGCCCCAGCATTTT | - | TRBJ1-5 | 14 | TRBV30 | -
CASSQTQNTGELFF | TGTGCCAGCTCACAGACACAAAACACCGGGGAGCTGTTTTTT | - | TRBJ2-2 | 14 | TRBV18 | -
CASSLSSGGTYNEQFF | TGTGCCAGCAGCTTATCATCGGGGGGGACCTACAATGAGCAGTTCTTC | TRBD2 | TRBJ2-1 | 16 | TRBV11-2 | -
CASSQVIWKTGNTEAFF | TGCGCCAGCAGCCAAGTAATCTGGAAGACAGGTAACACTGAAGCTTTCTTT | - | TRBJ1-1 | 17 | TRBV4-1 | few
CASSSPRGLTQPQHF | TGTGCCAGCAGTTCCCCCAGGGGGCTGACTCAGCCCCAGCATTTT | TRBD1 | TRBJ1-5 | 15 | TRBV28 | -
CASSWTSAKPQFF | TGTGCCAGCAGCTGGACTAGCGCCAAGCCGCAGTTCTTC | TRBD2 | TRBJ2-1 | 13 | TRBV7-3 | -
CASSVFDYSYNEQFF | TGTGCCAGCAGCGTTTTCGACTACTCCTACAATGAGCAGTTCTTC | - | TRBJ2-1 | 15 | TRBV9 | few
CAWRETGLATEAFF | TGTGCCTGGAGGGAGACAGGGTTGGCCACTGAAGCTTTCTTT | TRBD1 | TRBJ1-1 | 14 | TRBV30 | -
CASSLRGGAEADTQYF | TGTGCCAGCAGCCTACGAGGTGGGGCCGAAGCAGATACGCAGTATTTT | - | TRBJ2-3 | 16 | TRBV7-9 | -
CASSSGTVVLSGGYTF | TGTGCCAGTAGTAGCGGGACGGTAGTCTTGTCGGGTGGCTACACCTTC | - | TRBJ1-2 | 16 | TRBV19 | once
CASSTLQGGNTEAFF | TGTGCCAGTAGTACCTTACAGGGGGGGAACACTGAAGCTTTCTTT | TRBD1 | TRBJ1-1 | 15 | TRBV19 | -
CALGRGNEQFF | TGTGCCTTAGGACGGGGGAATGAGCAGTTCTTC | - | TRBJ2-1 | 11 | TRBV30 | once
CASRNRRGTYEQYF | TGCGCCAGCAGAAACAGGCGGGGGACCTACGAGCAGTACTTC | TRBD2 | TRBJ2-7 | 14 | TRBV10-2 | medium-sized
CASSPGGGRVNYGYTF | TGTGCCAGCAGTCCGGGGGGGGGCAGGGTAAACTATGGCTACACCTTC | - | TRBJ1-2 | 16 | TRBV28 | -
CASSHHLRPGSYNEQFF | TGTGCCAGCAGCCACCACCTTCGACCGGGCTCCTACAATGAGCAGTTCTTC | - | TRBJ2-1 | 17 | TRBV21-1 | -
CASSKDREDQPQHF | TGTGCCAGCAGCAAAGATAGGGAGGATCAGCCCCAGCATTTT | - | TRBJ1-5 | 14 | TRBV21-1 | few
CSVALLAGRNEQFF | TGCAGCGTTGCCCTACTAGCGGGTCGTAATGAGCAGTTCTTC | TRBD2 | TRBJ2-1 | 14 | TRBV29-1 | -
CASSRLAGRNEQFF | TGTGCCAGCAGCCGACTAGCGGGACGAAATGAGCAGTTCTTC | TRBD2 | TRBJ2-1 | 14 | TRBV27 | -
CASSHGILGRASNQPQHF | TGCGCCAGCAGCCACGGAATTTTAGGCAGGGCCAGCAATCAGCCCCAGCATTTT | - | TRBJ1-5 | 18 | TRBV4-1 | -
CASSSLTGAEAFF | TGTGCCAGCAGCTCCCTGACAGGGGCTGAAGCTTTCTTT | TRBD1 | TRBJ1-1 | 13 | TRBV6-6 | few
CASSPTRRGSGNEQFF | TGTGCCAGCAGCCCCACCCGTCGGGGGAGCGGCAATGAGCAGTTCTTC | - | TRBJ2-1 | 16 | TRBV5-4 | -
CASSQGLAGSYEQYF | TGTGCCAGCAGCCAAGGACTAGCGGGCTCCTACGAGCAGTACTTC | TRBD2 | TRBJ2-7 | 15 | TRBV7-9 | -